These 16 T cell receptor beta chains were sequenced from one sample in a study of T-cell reconstitution after alpha-beta-depleted transplantation in children. As it was prepared, the TCRbeta library received unique molecular identifiers. Via MiXCR, TCRdb re-called the PCR reads, giving one row per CDR3 protein. The table includes over 200,000 distinct CDR3 sequences, 17% detected once. The sequenced sample was PBMCs, mostly from graft donor cells, obtained 360 days after TCRalphabeta/CD19-depleted stem cell transplant. Receptors were obtained from a male patient between 2 and 10 years old who had a stem cell transplant for acute lymphoblastic leukemia, so the T cells may come from the graft donor.

This clonotype has just a few counts. The chain combines TRBV20-1 with TRBJ2-2; D is unresolved. V was clipped by 3 bases and J by 4 bases, with 6 bases between them. CDR3 length: 12 amino acids. Germline V gene lookup returns CDR1 DFQATT and CDR2 SNEGSKA (reference sequence). CDR3 in amino acids: CSASYVTGELFF. The DNA for the CDR3 is TGCAGTGCTAGTTACGTCACCGGGGAGCTGTTTTTT.

This clonotype has more than one count but fewer than ten. The rearrangement links TRBV27 to TRBJ2-7, with D possibly being TRBD2 (5 bases). The length of the CDR3 is 13 residues. The germline gives CDR1 MNHEY, CDR2 SMNVEV (reference sequence). V was shortened by 7 bases and J by 2 bases, with 12 bases between the two germline ends. CDR3 residues: CASMPSGAYEQYF. The CDR3 DNA follows: TGTGCCAGCATGCCCAGCGGAGCCTACGAGCAGTACTTC.

The chain carries TRBV7-9 and TRBJ1-2; D may be TRBD1 (5 bases). The length of the CDR3 is 12 residues. Germline-derived CDR1 and CDR2 are SEHNR and FQNEAQ (reference sequence). V lost 5 bases and J 14 bases, leaving 18 bases between the germline ends. CDR3 in DNA: TGTGCCAGCAGCCTTGCTCTGGGCCGGGGGACCTTC. Its translation: CASSLALGRGTF.

A few counts support this clonotype. The chain employs TRBV28 and TRBJ2-1; a possible D gene is TRBD2 (6 bases). V lost 3 bases to trimming and J lost 1 base, with 13 bases between them. Per germline, CDR1 MDHEN and CDR2 SYDVKM. The CDR3 runs 16 residues. The CDR3 loop is CASSLRAGTSYNEQFF. In DNA form, the CDR3 reads TGTGCCAGCAGTTTGAGGGCGGGGACTTCCTACAATGAGCAGTTCTTC.

This chain joins TRBV11-2 and TRBJ2-3, with unresolved D. The CDR3 contains 12 residues. Trimming left V 5 bases short and J 5 bases short, with 8 bases between. Germline CDR1 SGHAT, CDR2 FQNNGV. Here the CDR3 DNA reads TGTGCCAGCAGCATACGAAGAGATACGCAGTATTTT. It is translated as CASSIRRDTQYF. The whole variable domain, filled in from reference TRBV11-2 and TRBJ2-3, reads EAGVAQSPRYKIIEKRQSVAFWCNPISGHATLYWYQQILGQGPKLLIQFQNNGVVDDSQLPKDRFSAERLKGVDSTLKIQPAKLEDSAVYLCASSIRRDTQYFGPGTRLTVL.

This clonotype was observed a handful of times. V usage is TRBV7-8 and J usage is TRBJ1-1; D is perhaps TRBD1 (6 bases). Looked up from germline, CDR1 is SGHVS and CDR2 is FQNEAQ. V was cut by 5 bases and J by 6 bases, with 16 bases left in between. The CDR3 consists of 14 residues. This CDR3 reads CASSPSGALAEAFF. DNA for the CDR3: TGTGCCAGCAGCCCCTCGGGGGCTCTGGCTGAAGCTTTCTTT.

The chain has TRBV7-2 and TRBJ2-1; 8 bases are shared with TRBD2. Looked up from germline, CDR1 is SGHTA and CDR2 is FQGNSA. The CDR3 totals 14 residues. The V and J ends lost 4 bases and 12 bases, in that order; junction bases with no gene match: 11. Written as DNA, the CDR3 is TGTGCCAGCAGCTCGTCCGGGGGGGCAGTAGGGCAGTTCTTC. Protein product: CASSSSGGAVGQFF.

The chain carries TRBV29-1 and TRBJ2-4; tentative D call: TRBD1 (6 bases). Deletions cut 7 bases from V and 2 bases from J, with 12 bases between. CDR3 size: 13 residues. CDR1 is SQVTM, CDR2 ANQGSEA, per germline. CDR3 sequence (DNA): TGCAGCGGGAAACAGGGTACCAAAAACATTCAGTACTTC. Its translation: CSGKQGTKNIQYF.

This clonotype has ten or more counts. The chain links TRBV6-5 to TRBJ1-1; D remains ambiguous. Germline CDR1 reads MNHEY; CDR2 reads SVGAGI. CDR3 length: 12 amino acids. V shed 5 bases and J shed 1 base, with 5 bases lying between them. CDR3 sequence reads: CASSRQNTEAFF. The CDR3 nucleotides are TGTGCCAGCAGTAGACAGAACACTGAAGCTTTCTTT.

The chain is built from TRBV29-1 and TRBJ1-5; 9 bases fit TRBD1. V gave up 6 bases and J gave up 2 bases; unmatched junction bases: 5. Germline loops: CDR1 SQVTM, CDR2 ANQGSEA. This CDR3 has 14 residues. DNA of the CDR3: TGCAGCGTATGCACAGGGGGCGGCAATCAGCCCCAGCATTTT. It is translated as CSVCTGGGNQPQHF. The whole variable domain, filled in from reference TRBV29-1 and TRBJ1-5, reads SAVISQKPSRDICQRGTSLTIQCQVDSQVTMMFWYRQQPGQSLTLIATANQGSEATYESGFVIDKFPISRPNLTFSTLTVSNMSPEDSSIYLCSVCTGGGNQPQHFGDGTRLSIL.

V and J are TRBV7-8 and TRBJ1-2; TRBD1 agrees at 7 bases. The CDR3 length is 16 residues. V trimming: 5 bases; J trimming: 7 bases; junction bases outside the gene matches: 16. The germline V gene encodes CDR1 SGHVS and CDR2 FQNEAQ. CDR3 residues: CASSTLTTGLLGGYTF. CDR3 DNA: TGTGCCAGCAGCACCCTAACGACAGGGCTCCTGGGTGGCTACACCTTC.

The gene calls are TRBV10-1 and TRBJ2-6; no firm D call. The CDR3 consists of 14 residues. V dropped 4 bases and J dropped 3 bases, with 7 bases sitting between them. The germline gives CDR1 WNHNN, CDR2 SYGVQD (reference sequence). The CDR3 DNA sequence: TGCGCCAGCAGTGGGTCGTATGGGGCCAACGTCCTGACTTTC. This sequence encodes CASSGSYGANVLTF.

Here the CDR3 DNA reads TGCGCCAGCAGCGCCTGGATACTAGCGAACCGGGCCGGGGAGCTGTTTTTT. Residues: CASSAWILANRAGELFF. The V gene is TRBV5-1, the J gene TRBJ2-2; 7 bases fit TRBD2. This CDR3 has 17 amino acids. Germline V gene lookup returns CDR1 SGHRS and CDR2 YFSETQ. V lost 4 bases and J lost 6; bases outside the gene matches: 15.

The chain is built from TRBV9 and TRBJ2-7; D unresolved. Trimming cost V 0 bases and J 0 bases, with 4 bases left between them. Germline V CDR1 and CDR2: SGDLS, YYNGEE. This CDR3 comprises 13 residues. Here the CDR3 DNA reads TGTGCCAGCAGCGTAGGGAGCTCCTACGAGCAGTACTTC. Protein product: CASSVGSSYEQYF.

The V and J genes are TRBV7-6 and TRBJ1-4; 7 nucleotides align to TRBD1. V dropped 2 bases and J dropped 7; count of bases not matched to a gene: 4. The CDR3 extends over 14 amino acids. Looked up from germline, CDR1 is SGHVS and CDR2 is FNYEAQ. The CDR3 reads CASSLTGDAEKLFF. As DNA, the CDR3 is TGTGCCAGCAGCTTAACAGGGGATGCTGAAAAACTGTTTTTT.

The J gene is TRBJ2-7, the V gene TRBV20-1; 7 bases agree with TRBD2. Losses at the gene ends were 1 base for V and 2 bases for J; bases not matched to a gene: 2. CDR1 is DFQATT, CDR2 SNEGSKA, per germline (reference sequence). CDR3 length equals 13 residues. CDR3 nucleotides: TGCAGTGCTAGAGGCCTAGCGGCCTACGAGCAGTACTTC. Its translation: CSARGLAAYEQYF.